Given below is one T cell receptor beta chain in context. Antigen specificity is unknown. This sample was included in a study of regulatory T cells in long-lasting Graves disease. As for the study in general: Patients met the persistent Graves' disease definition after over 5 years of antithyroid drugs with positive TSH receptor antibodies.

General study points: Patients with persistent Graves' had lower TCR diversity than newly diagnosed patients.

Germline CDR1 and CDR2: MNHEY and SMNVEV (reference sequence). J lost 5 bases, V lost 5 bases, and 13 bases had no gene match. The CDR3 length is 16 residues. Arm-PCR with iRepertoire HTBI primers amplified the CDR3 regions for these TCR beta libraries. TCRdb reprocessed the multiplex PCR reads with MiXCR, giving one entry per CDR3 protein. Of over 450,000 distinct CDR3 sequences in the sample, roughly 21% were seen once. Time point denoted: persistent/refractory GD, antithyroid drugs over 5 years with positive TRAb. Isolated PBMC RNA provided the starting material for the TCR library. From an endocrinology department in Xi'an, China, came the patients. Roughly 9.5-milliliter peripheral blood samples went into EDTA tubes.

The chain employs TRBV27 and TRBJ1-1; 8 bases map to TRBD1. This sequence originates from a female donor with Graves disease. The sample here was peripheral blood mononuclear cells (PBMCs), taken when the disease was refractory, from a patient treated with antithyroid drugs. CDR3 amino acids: CASSAPRGRGRTEAFF. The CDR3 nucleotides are TGTGCCAGCAGTGCCCCCCGGGGCAGGGGGCGGACTGAAGCTTTCTTT.